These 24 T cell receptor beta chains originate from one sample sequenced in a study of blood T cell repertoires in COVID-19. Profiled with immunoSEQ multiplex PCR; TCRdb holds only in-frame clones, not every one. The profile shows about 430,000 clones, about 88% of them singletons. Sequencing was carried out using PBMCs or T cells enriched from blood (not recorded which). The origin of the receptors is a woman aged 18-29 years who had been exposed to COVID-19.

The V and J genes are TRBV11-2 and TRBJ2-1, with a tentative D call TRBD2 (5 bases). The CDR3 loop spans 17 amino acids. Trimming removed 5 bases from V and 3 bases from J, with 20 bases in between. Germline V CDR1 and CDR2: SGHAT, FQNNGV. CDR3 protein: CASSIAHGVSFYNEQFF. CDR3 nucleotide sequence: TGTGCCAGCAGCATCGCCCACGGGGTTAGCTTCTACAATGAGCAGTTCTTC.

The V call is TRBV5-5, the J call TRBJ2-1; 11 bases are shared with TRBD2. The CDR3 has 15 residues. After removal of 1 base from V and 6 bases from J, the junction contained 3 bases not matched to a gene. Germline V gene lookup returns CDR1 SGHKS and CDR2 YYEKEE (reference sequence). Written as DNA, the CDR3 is TGTGCCAGCAGCTTGATAGCGGGAGGGGCCAATGAGCAGTTCTTC. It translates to CASSLIAGGANEQFF.

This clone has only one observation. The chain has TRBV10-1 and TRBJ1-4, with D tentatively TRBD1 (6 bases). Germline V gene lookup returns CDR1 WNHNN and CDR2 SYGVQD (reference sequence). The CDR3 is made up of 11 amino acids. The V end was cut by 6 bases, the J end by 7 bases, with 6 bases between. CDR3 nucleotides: TGCGCCAGCAGCAGGGGTGAAAAACTGTTTTTT. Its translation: CASSRGEKLFF.

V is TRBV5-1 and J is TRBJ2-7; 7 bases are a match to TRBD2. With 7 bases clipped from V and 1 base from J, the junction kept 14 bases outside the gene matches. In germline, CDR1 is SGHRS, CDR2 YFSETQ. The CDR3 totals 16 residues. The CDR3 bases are TGCGCCAGCTTTCCTGGGACCGGGACTACATCCTACGAGCAGTACTTC. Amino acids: CASFPGTGTTSYEQYF. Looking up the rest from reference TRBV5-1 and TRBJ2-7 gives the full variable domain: KAGVTQTPRYLIKTRGQQVTLSCSPISGHRSVSWYQQTPGQGLQFLFEYFSETQRNKGNFPGRFSGRQFSNSRSEMNVSTLELGDSALYLCASFPGTGTTSYEQYFGPGTRLTVT.

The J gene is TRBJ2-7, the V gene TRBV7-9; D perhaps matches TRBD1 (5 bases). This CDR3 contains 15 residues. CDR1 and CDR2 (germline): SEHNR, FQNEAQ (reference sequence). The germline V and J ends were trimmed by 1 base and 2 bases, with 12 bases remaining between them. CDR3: CASSLGNQGTYEQYF. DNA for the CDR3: TGTGCCAGCAGCTTAGGAAATCAGGGCACCTACGAGCAGTACTTC.

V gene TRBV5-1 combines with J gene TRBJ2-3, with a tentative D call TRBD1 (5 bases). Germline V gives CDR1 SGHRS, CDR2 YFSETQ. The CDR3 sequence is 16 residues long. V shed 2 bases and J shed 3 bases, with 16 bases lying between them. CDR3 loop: CASSFGNRFSTDTQYF. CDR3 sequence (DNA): TGCGCCAGCAGCTTTGGGAACAGGTTTAGTACAGATACGCAGTATTTT.

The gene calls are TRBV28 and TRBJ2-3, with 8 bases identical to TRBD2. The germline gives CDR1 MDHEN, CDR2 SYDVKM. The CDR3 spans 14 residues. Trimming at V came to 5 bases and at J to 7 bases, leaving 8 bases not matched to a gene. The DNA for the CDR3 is TGTGCCAGCAGTCCTCGGGGGGGCCCACATACGCAGTATTTT. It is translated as CASSPRGGPHTQYF. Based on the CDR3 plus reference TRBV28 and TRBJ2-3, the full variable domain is DVKVTQSSRYLVKRTGEKVFLECVQDMDHENMFWYRQDPGLGLRLIYFSYDVKMKEKGDIPEGYSVSREKKERFSLILESASTNQTSMYLCASSPRGGPHTQYFGPGTRLTVL.

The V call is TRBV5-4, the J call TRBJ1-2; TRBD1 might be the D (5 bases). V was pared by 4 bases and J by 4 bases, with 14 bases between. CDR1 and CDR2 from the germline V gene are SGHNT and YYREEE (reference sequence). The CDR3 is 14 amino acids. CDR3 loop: CASSAGLTVYGYTF. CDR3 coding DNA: TGTGCCAGCAGCGCTGGGCTGACAGTCTATGGCTACACCTTC.

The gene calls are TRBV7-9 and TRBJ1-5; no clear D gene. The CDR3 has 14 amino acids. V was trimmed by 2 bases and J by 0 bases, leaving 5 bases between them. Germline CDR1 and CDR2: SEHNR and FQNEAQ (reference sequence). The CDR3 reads CASSLQHSNQPQHF. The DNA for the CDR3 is TGTGCCAGCAGCTTACAACATAGCAATCAGCCCCAGCATTTT. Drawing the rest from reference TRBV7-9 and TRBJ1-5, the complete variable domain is DTGVSQNPRHKITKRGQNVTFRCDPISEHNRLYWYRQTLGQGPEFLTYFQNEAQLEKSRLLSDRFSAERPKGSFSTLEIQRTEQGDSAMYLCASSLQHSNQPQHFGDGTRLSIL.

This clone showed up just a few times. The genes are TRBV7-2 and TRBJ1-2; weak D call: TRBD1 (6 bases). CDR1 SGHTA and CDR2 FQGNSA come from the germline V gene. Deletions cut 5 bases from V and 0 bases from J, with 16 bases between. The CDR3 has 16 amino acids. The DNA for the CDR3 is TGTGCCAGCAGCCAACTTTACAGGGCGGCTAACTATGGCTACACCTTC. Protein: CASSQLYRAANYGYTF. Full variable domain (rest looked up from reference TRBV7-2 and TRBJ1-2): GAGVSQSPSNKVTEKGKDVELRCDPISGHTALYWYRQSLGQGLEFLIYFQGNSAPDKSGLPSDRFSAERTGGSVSTLTIQRTQQEDSAVYLCASSQLYRAANYGYTFGSGTRLTVV.

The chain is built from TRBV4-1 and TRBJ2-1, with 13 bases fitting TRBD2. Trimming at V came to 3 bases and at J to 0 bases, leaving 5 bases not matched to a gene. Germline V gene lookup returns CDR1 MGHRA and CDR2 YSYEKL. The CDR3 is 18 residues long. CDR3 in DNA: TGCGCCAGCAGCCAGGGACTAGCGGGACTGAGCTCCTACAATGAGCAGTTCTTC. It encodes CASSQGLAGLSSYNEQFF.

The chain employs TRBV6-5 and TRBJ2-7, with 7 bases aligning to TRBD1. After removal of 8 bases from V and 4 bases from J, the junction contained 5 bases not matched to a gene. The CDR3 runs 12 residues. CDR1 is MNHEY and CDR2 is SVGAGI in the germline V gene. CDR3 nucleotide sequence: TGTGCCAGCGGGACAGCAAGATACGAGCAGTACTTC. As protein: CASGTARYEQYF.

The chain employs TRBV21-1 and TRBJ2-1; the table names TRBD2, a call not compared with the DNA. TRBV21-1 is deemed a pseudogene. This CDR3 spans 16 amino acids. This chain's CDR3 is CASSPRTSGAYNEQFF. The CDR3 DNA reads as TGTGCCAGCAGCCCCCGGACTAGCGGAGCCTACAATGAGCAGTTCTTC.

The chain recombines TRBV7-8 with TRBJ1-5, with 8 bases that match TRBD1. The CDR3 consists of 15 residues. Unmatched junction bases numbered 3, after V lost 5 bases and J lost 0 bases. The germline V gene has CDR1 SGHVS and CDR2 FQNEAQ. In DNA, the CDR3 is TGTGCCAGCAGCCGGGGACAGGTTAGCAATCAGCCCCAGCATTTT. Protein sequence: CASSRGQVSNQPQHF.

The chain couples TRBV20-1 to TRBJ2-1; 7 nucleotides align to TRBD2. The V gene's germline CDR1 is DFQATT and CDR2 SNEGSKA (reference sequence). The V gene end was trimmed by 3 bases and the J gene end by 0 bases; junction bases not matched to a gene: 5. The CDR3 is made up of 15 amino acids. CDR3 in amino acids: CSASLRGSSYNEQFF. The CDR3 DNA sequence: TGCAGTGCTAGTTTGCGGGGGAGCTCCTACAATGAGCAGTTCTTC.

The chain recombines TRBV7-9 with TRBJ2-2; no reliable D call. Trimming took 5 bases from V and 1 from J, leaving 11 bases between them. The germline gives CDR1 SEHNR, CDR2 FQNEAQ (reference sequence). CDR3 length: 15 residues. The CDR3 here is CASSQWAGNTGELFF. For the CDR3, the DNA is TGTGCCAGCAGCCAGTGGGCTGGGAACACCGGGGAGCTGTTTTTT.

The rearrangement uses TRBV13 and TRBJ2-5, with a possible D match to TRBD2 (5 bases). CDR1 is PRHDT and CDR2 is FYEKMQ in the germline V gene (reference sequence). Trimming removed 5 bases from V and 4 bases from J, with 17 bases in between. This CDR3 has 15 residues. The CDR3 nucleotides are TGTGCCAGCAGCCCAGGACTTGTAAGACGAGAGACCCAGTACTTC. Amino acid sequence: CASSPGLVRRETQYF.

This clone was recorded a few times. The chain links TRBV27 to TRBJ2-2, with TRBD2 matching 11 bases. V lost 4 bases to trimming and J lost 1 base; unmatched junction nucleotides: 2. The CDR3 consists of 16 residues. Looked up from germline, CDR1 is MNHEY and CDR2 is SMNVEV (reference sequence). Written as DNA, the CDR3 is TGTGCCAGCAGTTCGACTAGCGGGATGAACACCGGGGAGCTGTTTTTT. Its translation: CASSSTSGMNTGELFF.

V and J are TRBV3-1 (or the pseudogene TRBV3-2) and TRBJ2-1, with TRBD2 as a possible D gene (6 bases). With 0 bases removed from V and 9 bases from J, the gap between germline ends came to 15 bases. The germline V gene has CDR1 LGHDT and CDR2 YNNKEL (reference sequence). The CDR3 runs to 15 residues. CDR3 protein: CASSQDLLALGEQFF. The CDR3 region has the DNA TGTGCCAGCAGCCAAGATCTACTAGCACTCGGTGAGCAGTTCTTC.

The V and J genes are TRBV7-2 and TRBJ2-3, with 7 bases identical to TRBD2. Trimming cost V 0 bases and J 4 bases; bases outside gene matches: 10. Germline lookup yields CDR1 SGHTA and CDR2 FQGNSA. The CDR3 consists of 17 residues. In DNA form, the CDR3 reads TGTGCCAGCAGCTTAGCGTATGGCGGGAGCAAGGCAGATACGCAGTATTTT. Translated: CASSLAYGGSKADTQYF.

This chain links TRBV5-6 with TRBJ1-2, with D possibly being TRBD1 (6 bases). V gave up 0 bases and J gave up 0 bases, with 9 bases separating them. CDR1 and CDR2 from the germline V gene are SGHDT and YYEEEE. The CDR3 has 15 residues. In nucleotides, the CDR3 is TGTGCCAGCAGCTTGGTTGACAGGCCTAACTATGGCTACACCTTC. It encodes CASSLVDRPNYGYTF.

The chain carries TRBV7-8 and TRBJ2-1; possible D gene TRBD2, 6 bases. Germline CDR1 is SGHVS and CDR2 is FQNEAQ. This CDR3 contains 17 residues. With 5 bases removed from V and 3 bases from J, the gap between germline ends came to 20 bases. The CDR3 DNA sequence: TGTGCCAGCAGCCAGGAGGCCCGGGACTTCATCTACAATGAGCAGTTCTTC. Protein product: CASSQEARDFIYNEQFF.

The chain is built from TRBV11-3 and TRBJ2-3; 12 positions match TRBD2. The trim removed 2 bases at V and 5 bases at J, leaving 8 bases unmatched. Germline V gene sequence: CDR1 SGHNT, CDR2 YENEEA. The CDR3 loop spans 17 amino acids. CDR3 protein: CASSLFPSGRAGDTQYF. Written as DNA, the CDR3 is TGTGCCAGCAGCTTATTTCCTAGCGGGAGGGCTGGAGATACGCAGTATTTT.

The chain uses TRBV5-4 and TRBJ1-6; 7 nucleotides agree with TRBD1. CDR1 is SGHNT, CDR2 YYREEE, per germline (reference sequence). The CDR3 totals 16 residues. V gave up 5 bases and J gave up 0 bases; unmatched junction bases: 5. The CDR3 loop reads CASRRGQSSYNSPLHF. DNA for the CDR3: TGTGCCAGCAGGAGGGGGCAGAGCTCCTATAATTCACCCCTCCACTTT.